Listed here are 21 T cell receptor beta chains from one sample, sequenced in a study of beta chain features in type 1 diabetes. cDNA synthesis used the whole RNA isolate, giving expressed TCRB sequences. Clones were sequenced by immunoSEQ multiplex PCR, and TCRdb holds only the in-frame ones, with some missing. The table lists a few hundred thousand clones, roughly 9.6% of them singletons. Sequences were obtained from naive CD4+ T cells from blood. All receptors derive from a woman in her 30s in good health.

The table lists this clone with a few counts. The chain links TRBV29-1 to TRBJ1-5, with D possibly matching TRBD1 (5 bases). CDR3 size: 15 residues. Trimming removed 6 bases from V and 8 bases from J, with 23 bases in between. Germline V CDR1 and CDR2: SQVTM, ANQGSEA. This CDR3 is CSVQVGTLSREPQHF. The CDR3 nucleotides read TGCAGCGTCCAAGTAGGGACTCTCTCCAGGGAGCCCCAGCATTTT.

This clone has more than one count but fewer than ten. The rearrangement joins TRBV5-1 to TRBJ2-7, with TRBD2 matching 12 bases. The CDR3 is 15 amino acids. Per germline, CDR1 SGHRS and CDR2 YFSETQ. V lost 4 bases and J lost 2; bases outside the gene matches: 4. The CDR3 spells CASSPRTSGTYEQYF. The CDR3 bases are TGCGCCAGCAGCCCCCGGACTAGCGGGACCTACGAGCAGTACTTC.

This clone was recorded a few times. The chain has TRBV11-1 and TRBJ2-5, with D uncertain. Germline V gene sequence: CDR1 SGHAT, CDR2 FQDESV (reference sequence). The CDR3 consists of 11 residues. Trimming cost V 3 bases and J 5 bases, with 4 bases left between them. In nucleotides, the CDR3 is TGTGCCAGCAGCTTGGAGGAGACCCAGTACTTC. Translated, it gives CASSLEETQYF.

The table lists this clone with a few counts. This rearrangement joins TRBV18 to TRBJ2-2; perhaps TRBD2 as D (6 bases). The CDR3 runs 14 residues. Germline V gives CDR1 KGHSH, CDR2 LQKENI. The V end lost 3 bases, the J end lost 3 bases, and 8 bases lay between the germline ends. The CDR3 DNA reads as TGTGCCAGCTCACCTTCGGGAGACACCGGGGAGCTGTTTTTT. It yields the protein CASSPSGDTGELFF. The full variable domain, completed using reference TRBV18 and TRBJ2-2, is NAGVMQNPRHLVRRRGQEARLRCSPMKGHSHVYWYRQLPEEGLKFMVYLQKENIIDESGMPKERFSAEFPKEGPSILRIQQVVRGDSAAYFCASSPSGDTGELFFGEGSRLTVL.

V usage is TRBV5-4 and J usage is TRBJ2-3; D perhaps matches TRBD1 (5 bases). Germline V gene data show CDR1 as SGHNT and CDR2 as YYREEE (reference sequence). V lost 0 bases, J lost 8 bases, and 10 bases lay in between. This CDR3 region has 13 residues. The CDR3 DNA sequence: TGTGCCAGCAGCTTGGAGGGGCAACGTACGCAGTATTTT. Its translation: CASSLEGQRTQYF.

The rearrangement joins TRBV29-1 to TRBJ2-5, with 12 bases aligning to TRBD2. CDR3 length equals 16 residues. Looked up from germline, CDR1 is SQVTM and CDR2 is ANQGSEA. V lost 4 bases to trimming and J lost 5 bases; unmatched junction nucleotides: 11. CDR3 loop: CSVGFRLAGVMETQYF. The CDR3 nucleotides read TGCAGCGTTGGCTTCAGACTAGCGGGAGTAATGGAGACCCAGTACTTC.

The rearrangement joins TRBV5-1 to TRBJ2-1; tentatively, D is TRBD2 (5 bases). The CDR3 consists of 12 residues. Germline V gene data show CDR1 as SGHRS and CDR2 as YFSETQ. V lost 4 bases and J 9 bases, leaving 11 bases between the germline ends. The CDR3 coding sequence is TGCGCCAGCAGCCGCGGGCCGGGTGAGCAGTTCTTC. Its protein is CASSRGPGEQFF.

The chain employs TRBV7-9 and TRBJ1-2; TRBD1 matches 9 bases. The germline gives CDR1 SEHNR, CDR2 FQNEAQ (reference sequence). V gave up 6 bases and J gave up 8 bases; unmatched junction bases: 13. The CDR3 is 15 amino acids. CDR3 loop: CASSRPDRGKRGYTF. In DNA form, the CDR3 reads TGTGCCAGCAGTCGCCCGGACAGGGGAAAAAGAGGCTACACCTTC.

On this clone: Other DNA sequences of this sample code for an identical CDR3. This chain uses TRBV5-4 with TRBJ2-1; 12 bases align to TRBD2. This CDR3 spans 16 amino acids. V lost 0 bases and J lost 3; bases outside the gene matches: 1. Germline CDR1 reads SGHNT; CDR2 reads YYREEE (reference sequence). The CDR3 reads CASSLGLAGVYNEQFF. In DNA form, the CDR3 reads TGTGCCAGCAGCTTGGGACTAGCGGGAGTCTACAATGAGCAGTTCTTC. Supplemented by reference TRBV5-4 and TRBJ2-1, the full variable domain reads ETGVTQSPTHLIKTRGQQVTLRCSSQSGHNTVSWYQQALGQGPQFIFQYYREEENGRGNFPPRFSGLQFPNYSSELNVNALELDDSALYLCASSLGLAGVYNEQFFGPGTRLTVL.

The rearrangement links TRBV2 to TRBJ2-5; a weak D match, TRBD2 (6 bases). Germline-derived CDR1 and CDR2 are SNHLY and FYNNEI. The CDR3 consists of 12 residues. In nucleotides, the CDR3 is TGTGCGACCAGAGGGGAGGTAGAGACCCAGTACTTC. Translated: CATRGEVETQYF.

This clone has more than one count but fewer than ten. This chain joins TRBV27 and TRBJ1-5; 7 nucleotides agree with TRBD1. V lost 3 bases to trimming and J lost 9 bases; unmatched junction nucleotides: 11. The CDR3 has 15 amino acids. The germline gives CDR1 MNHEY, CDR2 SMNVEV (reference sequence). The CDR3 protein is CASSLTGLGLGPQHF. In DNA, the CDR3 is TGTGCCAGCAGTTTGACAGGGCTGGGGTTAGGGCCCCAGCATTTT.

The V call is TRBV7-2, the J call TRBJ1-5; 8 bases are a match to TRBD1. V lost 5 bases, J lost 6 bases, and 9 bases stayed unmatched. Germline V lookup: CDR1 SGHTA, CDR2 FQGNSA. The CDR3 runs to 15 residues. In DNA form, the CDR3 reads TGTGCCAGCAGCGAGGACAGGGTCGGAAGTCAGCCCCAGCATTTT. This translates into CASSEDRVGSQPQHF.

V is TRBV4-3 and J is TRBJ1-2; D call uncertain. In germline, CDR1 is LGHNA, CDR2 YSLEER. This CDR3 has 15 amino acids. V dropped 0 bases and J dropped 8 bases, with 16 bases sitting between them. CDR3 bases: TGCGCCAGCAGCCAAGACGCAGGAATCCCCGAAGGCTACACCTTC. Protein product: CASSQDAGIPEGYTF.

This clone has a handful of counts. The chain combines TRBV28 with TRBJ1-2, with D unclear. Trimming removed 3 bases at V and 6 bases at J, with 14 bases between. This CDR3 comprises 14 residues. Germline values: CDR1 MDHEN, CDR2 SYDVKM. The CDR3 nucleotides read TGTGCCAGCAGTTTCCCCCCGAGTCCGCATGGCTACACCTTC. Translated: CASSFPPSPHGYTF.

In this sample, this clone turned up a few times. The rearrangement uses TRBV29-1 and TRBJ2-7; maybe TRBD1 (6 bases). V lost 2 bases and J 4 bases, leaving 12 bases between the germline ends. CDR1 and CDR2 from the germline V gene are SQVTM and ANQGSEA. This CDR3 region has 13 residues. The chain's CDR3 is CSVETGIYYEQYF. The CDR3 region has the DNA TGCAGCGTTGAAACAGGGATTTATTACGAGCAGTACTTC.

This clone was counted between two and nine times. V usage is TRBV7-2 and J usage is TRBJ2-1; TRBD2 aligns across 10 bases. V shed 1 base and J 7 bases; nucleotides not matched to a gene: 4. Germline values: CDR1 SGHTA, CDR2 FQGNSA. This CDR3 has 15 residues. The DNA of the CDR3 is TGTGCCAGCAGCTTAGTCCTAGCGGGAGTGAATGAGCAGTTCTTC. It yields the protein CASSLVLAGVNEQFF.

The CDR3 here is CASSFADRGETQYF. The CDR3 DNA sequence: TGTGCCAGCAGTTTCGCGGACAGGGGTGAGACCCAGTACTTC. The chain has TRBV27 and TRBJ2-5; 9 positions agree with TRBD1. The CDR3 consists of 14 residues. Germline trimming cut 3 bases from V and 5 bases from J; bases unmatched to any gene: 4. CDR1 is MNHEY and CDR2 is SMNVEV in the germline V gene (reference sequence).

The CDR3 bases are TGTGCCAGCAGTTTCGGACTAGCGGGTACCACAGATACGCAGTATTTT. Translation gives CASSFGLAGTTDTQYF. The V call is TRBV27, the J call TRBJ2-3; 11 bases agree with TRBD2. Germline values: CDR1 MNHEY, CDR2 SMNVEV (reference sequence). This CDR3 region has 16 residues. The V segment lost 3 bases and the J segment 2 bases; nucleotides outside the gene matches: 4.

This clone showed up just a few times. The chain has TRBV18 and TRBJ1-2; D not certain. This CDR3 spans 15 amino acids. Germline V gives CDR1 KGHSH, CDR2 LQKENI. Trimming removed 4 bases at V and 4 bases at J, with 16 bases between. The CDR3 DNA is TGTGCCAGCTCACAGGGAGACTCGGGCGGCTATGGCTACACCTTC. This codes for CASSQGDSGGYGYTF.

The CDR3 coding sequence is TGTGCCAGCAGCTCGGTTGACTACAATGAGCAGTTCTTC. Its protein is CASSSVDYNEQFF. The chain uses TRBV5-4 and TRBJ2-1, with D unresolved. Trimming took 3 bases from V and 3 from J, leaving 7 bases between them. The CDR3 totals 13 residues. Looked up from germline, CDR1 is SGHNT and CDR2 is YYREEE (reference sequence).

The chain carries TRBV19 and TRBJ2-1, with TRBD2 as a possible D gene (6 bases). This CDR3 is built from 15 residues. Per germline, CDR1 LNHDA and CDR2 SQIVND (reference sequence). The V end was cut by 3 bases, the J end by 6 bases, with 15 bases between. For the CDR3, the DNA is TGTGCCAGTAGTATCATAGCGGAGGGCCGCAATGAGCAGTTCTTC. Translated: CASSIIAEGRNEQFF.